These 27 T cell receptor beta chains were all obtained from the same sample, sequenced in a study of T cell repertoires in cytomegalovirus infection. TCRdb ran MiXCR on the reads and lists one entry per CDR3 protein. The sample lists some 500,000 distinct CDR3 sequences; 40% were seen once. Antigen specificity for these receptors is unknown. The input for sequencing was cultured PBMCs, taken from culture after CMV antigen stimulation. These TCRs come from a human donor in good health (CMV status not recorded). Some clones in this sample may be carry-over from other donors' samples.

The V call is TRBV5-1, the J call TRBJ2-1; no clear D. The CDR3 loop spans 12 amino acids. V was clipped by 4 bases and J by 3 bases, with 5 bases between them. CDR1 and CDR2 from the germline V gene are SGHRS and YFSETQ. This CDR3 reads CASSRNYNEQFF. The CDR3 nucleotides are TGCGCCAGCAGCCGGAACTACAATGAGCAGTTCTTC. Full variable domain (rest looked up from reference TRBV5-1 and TRBJ2-1): KAGVTQTPRYLIKTRGQQVTLSCSPISGHRSVSWYQQTPGQGLQFLFEYFSETQRNKGNFPGRFSGRQFSNSRSEMNVSTLELGDSALYLCASSRNYNEQFFGPGTRLTVL.

This clonotype was counted a few times. This sequence joins TRBV19 and TRBJ1-1, with D perhaps matching TRBD1 (6 bases). CDR1 LNHDA and CDR2 SQIVND come from the germline V gene (reference sequence). Deletions cut 7 bases from V and 4 bases from J, with 16 bases between. The length of the CDR3 is 14 residues. CDR3 nucleotides: TGTGCCAGTACCATACAGACAGGAGGCACTGAAGCTTTCTTT. Translated: CASTIQTGGTEAFF.

This clonotype was seen many times. The rearrangement links TRBV7-2 to TRBJ2-5, with D maybe TRBD1 (6 bases). The length of the CDR3 is 15 residues. Germline CDR1 and CDR2: SGHTA and FQGNSA. V lost 5 bases, J lost 0 bases, and 13 bases lay in between. In DNA, the CDR3 is TGTGCCAGCAGCGACGGGACATTGTACCAAGAGACCCAGTACTTC. Its translation is CASSDGTLYQETQYF.

V gene TRBV5-4 combines with J gene TRBJ2-1; tentatively, D is TRBD2 (5 bases). The CDR3 runs 15 residues. Deletions cut 1 base from V and 5 bases from J, with 13 bases between. Germline CDR1 reads SGHNT; CDR2 reads YYREEE (reference sequence). For the CDR3, the DNA is TGTGCCAGCAGCTTGCGGGGTCCCACCAACAATGAGCAGTTCTTC. Translating it yields CASSLRGPTNNEQFF. Full variable domain (missing parts from reference TRBV5-4 and TRBJ2-1): ETGVTQSPTHLIKTRGQQVTLRCSSQSGHNTVSWYQQALGQGPQFIFQYYREEENGRGNFPPRFSGLQFPNYSSELNVNALELDDSALYLCASSLRGPTNNEQFFGPGTRLTVL.

The V gene is TRBV11-2, the J gene TRBJ2-5; TRBD2 might be the D (7 bases). This CDR3 has 17 residues. V dropped 5 bases and J dropped 2 bases, with 21 bases sitting between them. CDR1 and CDR2 (germline): SGHAT, FQNNGV. CDR3: CASSHRRGGGQQETQYF. DNA for the CDR3: TGTGCCAGCAGCCATCGTAGGGGGGGGGGTCAGCAAGAGACCCAGTACTTC.

This clonotype was recorded a few times. The gene calls are TRBV6-2 or TRBV6-3 and TRBJ2-2; D gene unclear. The CDR3 sequence is 12 residues long. The ends were cut back, 7 bases at V and 7 bases at J, with 10 bases in the middle. CDR1 and CDR2 (germline): MNHEY, SVGEGT. CDR3 sequence: CASTNDIGELFF. Here the CDR3 DNA reads TGTGCCAGCACCAACGATATCGGGGAGCTGTTTTTT.

This clonotype was observed at least ten times. The chain has TRBV12-3 or TRBV12-4 and TRBJ1-5; D is perhaps TRBD1 (5 bases). V was shortened by 5 bases and J by 2 bases, with 7 bases between the two germline ends. This CDR3 has 13 residues. The CDR3 DNA follows: TGTGCCAGCAGTGCGGGGGGCAATCAGCCCCAGCATTTT. Its translation is CASSAGGNQPQHF.

CDR3 protein: CASSLTGAGTSGAYEQYF. CDR3 nucleotide sequence: TGTGCCAGCAGCCTCACCGGGGCCGGGACTAGCGGAGCATACGAGCAGTACTTC. V is TRBV7-2 and J is TRBJ2-7; TRBD2 matches 11 bases. The CDR3 has 18 residues. V gave up 5 bases and J gave up 4 bases; unmatched junction bases: 16. Germline assignment: CDR1 SGHTA and CDR2 FQGNSA.

This clonotype was detected many times. This chain connects TRBV7-8 to TRBJ1-2; perhaps TRBD1 as D (5 bases). Germline V gives CDR1 SGHVS, CDR2 FQNEAQ. Trimming removed 0 bases from V and 3 bases from J, with 5 bases in between. The CDR3 is made up of 13 amino acids. DNA for the CDR3: TGTGCCAGCAGCTTAGCAGGGGACTATGGCTACACCTTC. Translated: CASSLAGDYGYTF.

The V gene is TRBV11-2, the J gene TRBJ1-1, with a tentative D call TRBD1 (6 bases). CDR3 length equals 15 residues. V lost 5 bases, J lost 2 bases, and 15 bases lay in between. Germline loops: CDR1 SGHAT, CDR2 FQNNGV. CDR3 loop: CASSLYRAVNTEAFF. The CDR3 region has the DNA TGTGCCAGCAGCCTGTACAGGGCCGTAAACACTGAAGCTTTCTTT.

This clonotype turned up a few times. The chain joins TRBV11-2 to TRBJ2-7, with 7 bases aligning to TRBD1. The V and J ends lost 9 bases and 3 bases, in that order; junction bases with no gene match: 8. CDR3 length: 13 amino acids. Germline V gives CDR1 SGHAT, CDR2 FQNNGV. CDR3 sequence: CASSWGQIYEQYF. CDR3 sequence (DNA): TGTGCCAGTAGTTGGGGACAGATCTACGAGCAGTACTTC.

The rearrangement uses TRBV7-6 and TRBJ1-2; D unresolved. V was pared by 1 base and J by 0 bases, with 9 bases between. The CDR3 sequence is 15 residues long. Germline-derived CDR1 and CDR2 are SGHVS and FNYEAQ. Written as DNA, the CDR3 is TGTGCCAGCAGCTTAGGAGTGCCTTCTAACTATGGCTACACCTTC. Translating it yields CASSLGVPSNYGYTF.

This clonotype was found many times. The chain joins TRBV7-2 to TRBJ2-3; 7 nucleotides agree with TRBD2. The CDR3 covers 15 residues. The germline gives CDR1 SGHTA, CDR2 FQGNSA. V was pared by 5 bases and J by 1 base, with 6 bases of the junction left unmatched. Written as DNA, the CDR3 is TGTGCCAGCAGCCTAGGGAGCGGGGGCACAGATACGCAGTATTTT. Its translation: CASSLGSGGTDTQYF.

This clonotype has a handful of counts. The J gene is TRBJ1-6, the V gene TRBV7-2; TRBD1 might be the D (5 bases). This CDR3 is built from 14 residues. Trimming removed 5 bases at V and 7 bases at J, with 12 bases between. Germline loops: CDR1 SGHTA, CDR2 FQGNSA. The CDR3 spells CASSAAGVNSPLHF. In DNA, the CDR3 is TGTGCCAGCAGCGCTGCGGGGGTGAATTCACCCCTCCACTTT.

The chain links TRBV11-2 to TRBJ2-5, with D maybe TRBD2 (6 bases). Trimming stripped 5 bases from V and 5 bases from J, with 9 bases between. CDR3 length: 12 amino acids. Germline V gene lookup returns CDR1 SGHAT and CDR2 FQNNGV. The CDR3, as DNA: TGTGCCAGCAGCCATGGGAGGGAGACCCAGTACTTC. It specifies CASSHGRETQYF.

This chain joins TRBV29-1 and TRBJ2-1; D perhaps matches TRBD2 (7 bases). The CDR3 covers 14 residues. V lost 2 bases and J 3 bases, leaving 11 bases between the germline ends. The germline V gene has CDR1 SQVTM and CDR2 ANQGSEA. The CDR3 sequence: CSVERGGGYNEQFF. The CDR3 region has the DNA TGCAGCGTTGAAAGGGGGGGGGGCTACAATGAGCAGTTCTTC.

The J gene is TRBJ2-1, the V gene TRBV7-8; 8 bases fit TRBD1. J lost 7 bases, V lost 8 bases, and 13 bases had no gene match. Per the germline V gene, CDR1 is SGHVS and CDR2 is FQNEAQ. The CDR3 consists of 15 residues. DNA for the CDR3: TGTGCCAGCTCCCGCCGGACAGGGTATAGTAATGAGCAGTTCTTC. Protein product: CASSRRTGYSNEQFF.

The table lists this clonotype with a few counts. The rearrangement joins TRBV28 to TRBJ2-3; 8 bases agree with TRBD2. The CDR3 has 13 residues. Per the germline V gene, CDR1 is MDHEN and CDR2 is SYDVKM. V shed 8 bases and J 4 bases; nucleotides not matched to a gene: 5. The CDR3 nucleotides read TGTGCCAGCGGGACTAGTTCGCCAGATACGCAGTATTTT. Its protein product is CASGTSSPDTQYF.

This chain connects TRBV12-3 or TRBV12-4 to TRBJ1-5; TRBD1 matches at 7 bases. The CDR3 is 16 amino acids. The junction had 8 bases not matched to a gene; V was cut back by 5 bases and J by 1 base. CDR3: CASSQGVLGSNQPQHF. Written as DNA, the CDR3 is TGTGCCAGCAGTCAGGGGGTGTTGGGCAGCAATCAGCCCCAGCATTTT.

This clonotype was found a few times. The rearrangement joins TRBV7-2 to TRBJ1-3; D is possibly TRBD1 (6 bases). The CDR3 consists of 15 residues. Germline CDR1 reads SGHTA; CDR2 reads FQGNSA. The germline V and J ends were trimmed by 5 bases and 0 bases, with 11 bases remaining between them. CDR3 loop: CASSPDSFSGNTIYF. The CDR3 DNA sequence: TGTGCCAGCAGCCCGGACAGTTTCTCTGGAAACACCATATATTTT.

The chain links TRBV7-8 to TRBJ1-2; D is unresolved. The length of the CDR3 is 15 residues. The germline CDR1 and CDR2 sequences are SGHVS and FQNEAQ. Trimming pared 1 base from V and 4 bases from J, leaving 13 bases between. This CDR3 is CASSLGGGPIYGYTF. The CDR3 DNA follows: TGTGCCAGCAGCTTAGGGGGTGGACCGATCTATGGCTACACCTTC. Variable domain in full (rest from reference TRBV7-8 and TRBJ1-2): GAGVSQSPRYKVAKRGQDVALRCDPISGHVSLFWYQQALGQGPEFLTYFQNEAQLDKSGLPSDRFFAERPEGSVSTLKIQRTQQEDSAVYLCASSLGGGPIYGYTFGSGTRLTVV.

This chain links TRBV6-1 with TRBJ2-7; D uncertain. CDR3 length equals 11 residues. Trimming removed 2 bases from V and 7 bases from J, with 6 bases in between. CDR1 MNHNS and CDR2 SASEGT come from the germline V gene. CDR3 amino acids: CASSEMGEQYF. The CDR3, as DNA: TGTGCCAGCAGTGAAATGGGGGAGCAGTACTTC.

The rearrangement joins TRBV7-6 to TRBJ2-3; 11 bases fit TRBD2. The CDR3 spans 19 residues. CDR1 and CDR2 (germline): SGHVS, FNYEAQ. After removal of 2 bases from V and 2 bases from J, the junction contained 12 bases not matched to a gene. CDR3 nucleotides: TGTGCCAGCAGCTTAAGACCCTCAACTAGCGGGGGATTCACAGATACGCAGTATTTT. It yields the protein CASSLRPSTSGGFTDTQYF.

This clonotype was detected a few times. The chain carries TRBV7-2 and TRBJ1-2; D may be TRBD1 (5 bases). Germline V CDR1 and CDR2: SGHTA, FQGNSA. CDR3 length: 14 amino acids. The V end was cut by 3 bases, the J end by 8 bases, with 16 bases between. The CDR3 loop reads CASSFRIRGNGYTF. DNA of the CDR3: TGTGCCAGCAGCTTTAGGATTCGGGGGAACGGCTACACCTTC.

DNA of the CDR3: TGTGCCAGCAGTCCTGGTGGGGATCAGCCCCAGCATTTT. This gives the protein CASSPGGDQPQHF. The chain is built from TRBV12-3 or TRBV12-4 and TRBJ1-5; D remains unclear. With 5 bases removed from V and 5 bases from J, the gap between germline ends came to 10 bases. The length of the CDR3 is 13 residues.

V gene TRBV7-2 combines with J gene TRBJ1-3, with D possibly being TRBD1 (5 bases). This CDR3 region has 15 residues. Germline CDR1 and CDR2: SGHTA and FQGNSA. Trimming left V 4 bases short and J 3 bases short, with 13 bases between. For the CDR3, the DNA is TGTGCCAGCAGCTGGGGCGGGGATGGTGGAAACACCATATATTTT. Encoded protein: CASSWGGDGGNTIYF.

J is TRBJ2-7 and V is TRBV5-6, with TRBD2 identical over 11 bases. The CDR3 contains 14 residues. Germline assignment: CDR1 SGHDT and CDR2 YYEEEE. The V segment lost 4 bases and the J segment 6 bases; nucleotides outside the gene matches: 6. The CDR3 DNA follows: TGTGCCAGCAGCAGGCCGGGACTAGCGGTCGAGCAGTACTTC. This encodes CASSRPGLAVEQYF.